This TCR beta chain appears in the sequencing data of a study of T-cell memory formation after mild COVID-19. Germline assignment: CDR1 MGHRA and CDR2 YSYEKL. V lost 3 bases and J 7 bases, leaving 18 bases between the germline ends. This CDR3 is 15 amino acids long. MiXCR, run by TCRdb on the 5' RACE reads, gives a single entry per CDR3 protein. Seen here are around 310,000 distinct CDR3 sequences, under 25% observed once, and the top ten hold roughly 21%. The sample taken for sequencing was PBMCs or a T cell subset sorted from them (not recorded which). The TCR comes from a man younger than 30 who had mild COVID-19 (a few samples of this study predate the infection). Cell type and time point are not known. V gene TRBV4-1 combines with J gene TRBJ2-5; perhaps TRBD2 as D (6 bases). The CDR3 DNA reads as TGCGCCAGCAGCCACCACCGGGACTCAAGGGGGACCCAGTACTTC. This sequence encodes CASSHHRDSRGTQYF.